A selection of T cell receptor beta chains follows, all from one sample in a study of T cell therapy after organ transplantation. The protocol was immunoSEQ multiplex PCR, while the TCRdb copy is restricted to in-frame clones and leaves out a portion. The sample yields over a thousand clones, around 73% seen once. No antigen has been assigned to these receptors. Sequencing was performed on CD8+ T cells from blood, taken after autologous CMV-specific T cell therapy. The receptors here all came from a human patient who had received a solid organ transplant and had CMV disease. The graft donor may account for some of the T cells. The CDR3 runs from the conserved cysteine through the conserved F or W. The D gene is left open where the match is weak. A row's size may be missing; if present it is once, few, many or a size class.

>NA|TRBD1|TRBJ1-2|TRBV29-1
CSVGNRGNYGYTF
TGCAGCGTCGGAAACAGGGGCAACTATGGCTACACCTTC
>NA|NA|TRBJ2-7|TRBV6-1
CASSEAQSGGDEQYF
TGTGCCAGCAGTGAAGCGCAGTCAGGGGGGGACGAGCAGTACTTC
>NA|NA|TRBJ2-1|TRBV18
CASSPWDEQFF
TGTGCCAGCTCACCCTGGGATGAGCAGTTCTTC
>NA|NA|TRBJ2-7|TRBV7-9
CASSADTSYEQYF
TGTGCCAGCAGCGCCGACACTAGTTACGAGCAGTACTTC
>large|NA|TRBJ2-7|TRBV27
CASSLGEPYEQYF
TGTGCCAGCAGTTTAGGGGAGCCCTACGAGCAGTACTTC
>NA|TRBD1|TRBJ2-7|TRBV11-1
CASRPGQYYEQYF
TGTGCCAGCAGGCCGGGACAGTACTACGAGCAGTACTTC
>NA|TRBD2|TRBJ2-1|TRBV19
CASSIWTSGSSGEQFF
TGTGCCAGTAGTATATGGACTAGCGGGAGCTCGGGTGAGCAGTTCTTC
>NA|NA|TRBJ1-1|TRBV7-9
CASSSSAETEAFF
TGTGCCAGCAGCTCTTCGGCAGAGACTGAAGCTTTCTTT
>once|TRBD1|TRBJ1-1|TRBV5-1
CASSFAQGFEAFF
TGCGCCAGCAGCTTTGCACAGGGGTTTGAAGCTTTCTTT
>few|NA|TRBJ2-6|TRBV7-2
CASGFGSGANVLTF
TGTGCCAGCGGGTTCGGCTCTGGGGCCAACGTCCTGACTTTC
>few|TRBD2|TRBJ2-7|TRBV7-8
CASSLLAGGPREQYF
TGTGCCAGCAGCTTATTAGCGGGGGGCCCCCGCGAGCAGTACTTC
>NA|NA|TRBJ2-2|TRBV5-6
CASSLEDGTFHGELFF
TGTGCCAGCAGCTTGGAAGACGGGACTTTTCACGGGGAGCTGTTTTTT
>NA|NA|TRBJ1-1|TRBV18
CASSPPIVGPIAFF
TGTGCCAGCTCACCACCGATTGTCGGCCCTATCGCTTTCTTT
>NA|TRBD2|TRBJ2-2|TRBV9
CASSVATSGGIGELFF
TGTGCCAGCAGCGTAGCTACTAGCGGGGGTATCGGGGAGCTGTTTTTT